The 17 T cell receptor beta chains listed next were all sequenced from one sample in a study of T cell changes during pregnancy in multiple sclerosis. Libraries were prepared by immunoSEQ multiplex PCR; TCRdb keeps only in-frame clonotypes and omits some of them. The data contain about 100,000 clones, approximately 90% of them singletons. Sample: peripheral blood, taken in the second trimester of pregnancy. These receptors were obtained from a female donor with multiple sclerosis, enrolled in a pregnancy study.

The chain couples TRBV5-1 to TRBJ2-7, with TRBD2 matching over 7 bases. There are 14 residues in the CDR3. The V segment lost 0 bases and the J segment 5 bases; nucleotides outside the gene matches: 5. Germline V gene data show CDR1 as SGHRS and CDR2 as YFSETQ. This CDR3 reads CASSLGLADHEQYF. CDR3 coding DNA: TGCGCCAGCAGCTTGGGGCTAGCGGACCACGAGCAGTACTTC.

The chain recombines TRBV7-9 with TRBJ2-5; possible D gene TRBD2, 6 bases. Germline CDR1 and CDR2: SEHNR and FQNEAQ (reference sequence). The CDR3 contains 14 residues. Deletions cut 4 bases from V and 2 bases from J, with 11 bases between. The CDR3 spells CASSSGLSQETQYF. As DNA, the CDR3 is TGTGCCAGCAGCTCGGGACTGTCACAAGAGACCCAGTACTTC. Combining the CDR3 with reference TRBV7-9 and TRBJ2-5 gives the whole variable domain DTGVSQNPRHKITKRGQNVTFRCDPISEHNRLYWYRQTLGQGPEFLTYFQNEAQLEKSRLLSDRFSAERPKGSFSTLEIQRTEQGDSAMYLCASSSGLSQETQYFGPGTRLLVL.

J is TRBJ1-2 and V is TRBV28; tentative D call: TRBD1 (5 bases). This CDR3 contains 11 residues. V gave up 4 bases and J gave up 6 bases, with 6 bases separating them. Per the germline V gene, CDR1 is MDHEN and CDR2 is SYDVKM. The CDR3 loop reads CASSWGDGYTF. CDR3 DNA: TGTGCCAGCAGTTGGGGCGATGGCTACACCTTC.

This chain links TRBV2 with TRBJ2-7; 9 bases are shared with TRBD2. The germline CDR1 and CDR2 sequences are SNHLY and FYNNEI. The CDR3 totals 13 residues. V lost 6 bases to trimming and J lost 6 bases; unmatched junction nucleotides: 6. Written as DNA, the CDR3 is TGTGCCAGCAGGGGACTAGCTCAGGGCGAGCAGTACTTC. The encoded protein is CASRGLAQGEQYF.

V and J are TRBV19 and TRBJ2-6, with D possibly matching TRBD2 (6 bases). The CDR3 consists of 17 residues. Germline V gives CDR1 LNHDA, CDR2 SQIVND (reference sequence). V lost 2 bases to trimming and J lost 4 bases, with 15 bases between them. CDR3 residues: CASSIRGTGGGANVLTF. DNA for the CDR3: TGTGCCAGTAGTATACGGGGGACGGGCGGCGGGGCCAACGTCCTGACTTTC. The variable domain in full, completed from reference TRBV19 and TRBJ2-6, reads DGGITQSPKYLFRKEGQNVTLSCEQNLNHDAMYWYRQDPGQGLRLIYYSQIVNDFQKGDIAEGYSVSREKKESFPLTVTSAQKNPTAFYLCASSIRGTGGGANVLTFGAGSRLTVL.

J is TRBJ1-5 and V is TRBV6-5; D perhaps matches TRBD1 (5 bases). With 6 bases removed from V and 5 bases from J, the gap between germline ends came to 17 bases. Per germline, CDR1 MNHEY and CDR2 SVGAGI. The CDR3 has 15 amino acids. The CDR3 is CASRATGGVYQPQHF. CDR3 nucleotides: TGTGCCAGCAGAGCCACAGGTGGGGTCTATCAGCCCCAGCATTTT.

The chain has TRBV29-1 and TRBJ2-4; maybe TRBD2 (5 bases). Looked up from germline, CDR1 is SQVTM and CDR2 is ANQGSEA. The V end lost 7 bases, the J end lost 0 bases, and 10 bases lay between the germline ends. The CDR3 totals 13 residues. This chain's CDR3 is CSGRDLAKNIQYF. CDR3 nucleotide sequence: TGCAGCGGACGGGATCTAGCCAAAAACATTCAGTACTTC.

This sequence joins TRBV7-6 and TRBJ2-1; D call uncertain. The CDR3 loop spans 16 amino acids. With 4 bases removed from V and 0 bases from J, the gap between germline ends came to 13 bases. The V gene's germline CDR1 is SGHVS and CDR2 FNYEAQ. The CDR3 coding sequence is TGTGCCAGCAGCTCGCGTCGGTCTGCCTCCTACAATGAGCAGTTCTTC. Translating it yields CASSSRRSASYNEQFF. Combining the CDR3 with reference TRBV7-6 and TRBJ2-1 gives the whole variable domain GAGVSQSPRYKVTKRGQDVALRCDPISGHVSLYWYRQALGQGPEFLTYFNYEAQQDKSGLPNDRFSAERPEGSISTLTIQRTEQRDSAMYRCASSSRRSASYNEQFFGPGTRLTVL.

V and J are TRBV5-1 and TRBJ2-7; D perhaps matches TRBD1 (5 bases). The CDR3 is made up of 13 amino acids. The V and J ends lost 5 bases and 0 bases respectively, with 9 bases between them. CDR1 SGHRS and CDR2 YFSETQ come from the germline V gene. Written as DNA, the CDR3 is TGCGCCAGCAGGCAGGGATCCTCCTACGAGCAGTACTTC. Encoded protein: CASRQGSSYEQYF. Looking up the rest from reference TRBV5-1 and TRBJ2-7 gives the full variable domain: KAGVTQTPRYLIKTRGQQVTLSCSPISGHRSVSWYQQTPGQGLQFLFEYFSETQRNKGNFPGRFSGRQFSNSRSEMNVSTLELGDSALYLCASRQGSSYEQYFGPGTRLTVT.

This sequence joins TRBV6-6 and TRBJ2-7, with 7 nucleotides matching TRBD1. Germline CDR1 reads MNHNY; CDR2 reads SVGAGI (reference sequence). The J segment lost 3 bases and the V segment lost 5 bases, leaving 7 bases of the junction unmatched. This CDR3 is built from 14 residues. This chain's CDR3 is CASSHTGADYEQYF. The CDR3 coding sequence is TGTGCCAGCAGTCACACAGGGGCGGACTACGAGCAGTACTTC.

The V call is TRBV30, the J call TRBJ1-3; possible D gene TRBD1, 5 bases. V dropped 3 bases and J dropped 8 bases, with 8 bases sitting between them. Germline V gene sequence: CDR1 GTSNPN, CDR2 SVGIG (reference sequence). The CDR3 spans 11 residues. The chain's CDR3 is CAWRARDTIYF. DNA for the CDR3: TGTGCCTGGAGGGCCAGGGACACCATATATTTT.

The V and J genes are TRBV7-2 and TRBJ1-1; maybe TRBD1 (5 bases). The CDR3 is 16 residues long. Germline V gene sequence: CDR1 SGHTA, CDR2 FQGNSA. The ends were cut back, 2 bases at V and 2 bases at J, with 15 bases in the middle. The CDR3 DNA reads as TGTGCCAGCAGCTTATCCTCAGGGCTCATAAACACTGAAGCTTTCTTT. Amino acids: CASSLSSGLINTEAFF.

V is TRBV5-1 and J is TRBJ1-2, with 7 bases lining up with TRBD1. Germline CDR1 and CDR2: SGHRS and YFSETQ. CDR3 length: 14 amino acids. The V gene end was trimmed by 0 bases and the J gene end by 9 bases; junction bases not matched to a gene: 8. The DNA for the CDR3 is TGCGCCAGCAGCTTGGTGGGGCAGGGGGGCAGCTACACCTTC. Amino acid sequence: CASSLVGQGGSYTF.

In its sample, this clone was seen a few times. V gene TRBV7-9 combines with J gene TRBJ1-2, with TRBD1 identical over 7 bases. CDR3 length: 13 residues. The V and J ends lost 5 bases and 0 bases, in that order; junction bases with no gene match: 0. The V gene's germline CDR1 is SEHNR and CDR2 FQNEAQ (reference sequence). The CDR3 nucleotides read TGTGCCAGCAGCGGGACAGCTAACTATGGCTACACCTTC. This translates into CASSGTANYGYTF.

The chain links TRBV28 to TRBJ2-1, with TRBD2 matching 8 bases. The germline CDR1 and CDR2 sequences are MDHEN and SYDVKM. V shed 3 bases and J 9 bases; nucleotides not matched to a gene: 7. This CDR3 has 14 residues. The DNA for the CDR3 is TGTGCCAGCAGTTTGGTACTAGCGGTCCGTGAGCAGTTCTTC. Protein sequence: CASSLVLAVREQFF. Full variable domain (remainder filled in from reference TRBV28 and TRBJ2-1): DVKVTQSSRYLVKRTGEKVFLECVQDMDHENMFWYRQDPGLGLRLIYFSYDVKMKEKGDIPEGYSVSREKKERFSLILESASTNQTSMYLCASSLVLAVREQFFGPGTRLTVL.

The chain employs TRBV2 and TRBJ2-2, with D perhaps TRBD1 (5 bases). Germline V gene sequence: CDR1 SNHLY, CDR2 FYNNEI. Between the trimmed V and J ends, which lost 6 bases and 5 bases, there was a span of 16 bases. This CDR3 has 15 residues. The CDR3 protein is CASSTTSGSTGELFF. The CDR3 DNA is TGTGCCAGCAGCACCACGTCAGGGTCAACCGGGGAGCTGTTTTTT.

The rearrangement joins TRBV9 to TRBJ2-5; 7 bases fit TRBD1. Germline V gene data show CDR1 as SGDLS and CDR2 as YYNGEE. The CDR3 runs to 16 residues. V shed 4 bases and J 3 bases; nucleotides not matched to a gene: 12. DNA of the CDR3: TGTGCCAGCAGCCCGAGGCGGTCGGGACAGAAAGAGACCCAGTACTTC. Amino acid sequence: CASSPRRSGQKETQYF.